The TCR beta chain described here comes from a study of T cells after posttransplantation cyclophosphamide. Study results and caveats: After PTCy, TRB diversity resembled that of CNI/methotrexate controls. Later post-transplant blood repertoires were often dominated by donor CD8+ memory clones. Skin or GI-infiltrating T cells shared few TRB sequences with blood.

Profiled with immunoSEQ multiplex PCR; TCRdb holds only in-frame clones, not every one. Of about 43,000 clones in the sample, less than 95% were seen once. This CDR3 is built from 17 residues. Germline V lookup: CDR1 LGHNA, CDR2 YNFKEQ. V was cut by 3 bases and J by 0 bases, with 17 bases left in between. Cyclophosphamide on days +3 and +4 followed busulfan-fludarabine conditioning and a marrow graft. This clone was seen only once. No antigen is known for it. The chain joins TRBV4-2 to TRBJ1-2; tentatively, D is TRBD1 (5 bases). The TCR was taken from a male patient between 60 and 69 years old who received an allogeneic stem cell transplant from a related donor and was CMV-positive. Some T cells may trace back to the graft donor. Specimen: PBMCs, collected around 58 days after allogeneic stem cell transplant with posttransplant cyclophosphamide. The CDR3 reads CASSQVSGTGANYGYTF. The CDR3 DNA sequence: TGTGCCAGCAGCCAGGTATCCGGGACGGGAGCTAACTATGGCTACACCTTC.